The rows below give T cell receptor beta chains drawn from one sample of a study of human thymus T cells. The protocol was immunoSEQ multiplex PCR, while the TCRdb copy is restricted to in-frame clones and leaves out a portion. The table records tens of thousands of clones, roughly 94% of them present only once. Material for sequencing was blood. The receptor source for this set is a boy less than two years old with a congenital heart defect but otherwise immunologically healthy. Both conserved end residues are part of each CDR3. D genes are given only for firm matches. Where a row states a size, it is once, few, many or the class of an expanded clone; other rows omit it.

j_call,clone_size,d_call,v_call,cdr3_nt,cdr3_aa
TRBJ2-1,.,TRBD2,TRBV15,TGTGCCACCAGCAGAGTAACCCGCTTCGGGCGGGAGGCGAACCCGACCTCCTACAATGAGCAGTTCTTC,CATSRVTRFGREANPTSYNEQFF
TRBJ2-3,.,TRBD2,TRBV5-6,TGTGCCAGCAGCTTAGTCTCTAGCGGGAGGGCCCAATGGACAGATACGCAGTATTTT,CASSLVSSGRAQWTDTQYF
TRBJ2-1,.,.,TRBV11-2,TGTGCCAGCAGCTTACTGGGCGGCGAGCAGTTCTTC,CASSLLGGEQFF
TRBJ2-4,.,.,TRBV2,TGTGCCAGCAGTGAGAAACGGGAGTATAGAAACATTCAGTACTTC,CASSEKREYRNIQYF
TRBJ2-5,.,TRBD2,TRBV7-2,TGTGCCAGCAGCCTGGGACTAGCGGGGCTACAAGAGACCCAGTACTTC,CASSLGLAGLQETQYF
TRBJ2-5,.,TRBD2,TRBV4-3,TGCGCCAGCAGCCAAGATAGGCCTAGCGGATACGAGACCCAGTACTTC,CASSQDRPSGYETQYF
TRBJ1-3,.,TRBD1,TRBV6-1,TGTGCCAGCAGGGACAGGGGAAGTGGAAACACCATATATTTT,CASRDRGSGNTIYF
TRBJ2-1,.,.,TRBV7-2,TGTGCCAGCAGCTTAAATTCGAGGGGGAGGTACAATGAGCAGTTCTTC,CASSLNSRGRYNEQFF
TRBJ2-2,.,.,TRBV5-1,TGCGCCAGCAGCGCCATGGGGGATACGGCCGGGGAGCTGTTTTTT,CASSAMGDTAGELFF
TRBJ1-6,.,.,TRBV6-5,TGTGCCAGCAGTTTTTGGAGGGAGGGTTCACCCCTCCACTTT,CASSFWREGSPLHF
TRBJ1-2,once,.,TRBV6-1,TGTGCCAGCAGTAGACTGGGTGGCTACACCTTC,CASSRLGGYTF
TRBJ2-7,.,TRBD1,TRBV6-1,TGTGCCAGCAGGGAGACAGGGGGCCCCTACGAGCAGTACTTC,CASRETGGPYEQYF
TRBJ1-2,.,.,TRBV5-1,TGCGCCAGCAGCATTGGACAGCTAGCTAACTATGGCTACACCTTC,CASSIGQLANYGYTF
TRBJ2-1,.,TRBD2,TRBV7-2,TGTGCCAGCAGCTTAGTTCATCGGGAGGTAGGGTCCTACAATGAGCAGTTCTTC,CASSLVHREVGSYNEQFF
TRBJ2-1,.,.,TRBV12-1,TGTGCCAGCAGCTTTAGCGCTAGCGGGAAGTCCGATGAGCAGTTCTTC,CASSFSASGKSDEQFF
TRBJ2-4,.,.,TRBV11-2,TGTGCCAGCAGCCCCCTACCGGTCAAAAACATTCAGTACTTC,CASSPLPVKNIQYF
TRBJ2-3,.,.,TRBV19,TGTGCCAGTAATCAAGGCGACAGGCGCACAGATACGCAGTATTTT,CASNQGDRRTDTQYF
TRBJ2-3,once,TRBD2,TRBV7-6,TGTGCCAGCAGCTTATTGTCGGGGGGGCGTGCAGATACGCAGTATTTT,CASSLLSGGRADTQYF
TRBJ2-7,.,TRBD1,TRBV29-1,TGCAGCGCCCTCCCCGGGACAGGGGGCTACGAGCAGTACTTC,CSALPGTGGYEQYF
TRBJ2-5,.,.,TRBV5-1,TGCGCCAGCAGCTTTGGACGTTCAGAGACCCAGTACTTC,CASSFGRSETQYF
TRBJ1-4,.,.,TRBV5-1,TGCGCCAGCAGCTCGGTAGGGGCCAGGGGTGAAAAACTGTTTTTT,CASSSVGARGEKLFF
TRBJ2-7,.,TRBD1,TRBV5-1,TGCGCCAGCAGGCCCGGGACAGGGGACGCCTACGAGCAGTACTTC,CASRPGTGDAYEQYF
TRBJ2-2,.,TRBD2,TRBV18,TGTGCCAGCTCACCCTTACGCGGGAGAGCCACCGGGGAGCTGTTTTTT,CASSPLRGRATGELFF
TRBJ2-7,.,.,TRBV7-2,TGTGCCAGCAGCTTACTCGGGTTAAGTTACGAGCAGTACTTC,CASSLLGLSYEQYF
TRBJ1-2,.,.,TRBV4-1,TGCGCCAGCAGCCAAGATCCTCCGGGACTTCTCCAAGGCTACACCTTC,CASSQDPPGLLQGYTF
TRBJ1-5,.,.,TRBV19,TGTGCCAGTAGTACCCACAGAGGAAATCAGCCCCAGCATTTT,CASSTHRGNQPQHF
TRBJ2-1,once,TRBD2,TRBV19,TGTGCCAGTAGTATAGATAGCGGGGGGGCCTACAATGAGCAGTTCTTC,CASSIDSGGAYNEQFF
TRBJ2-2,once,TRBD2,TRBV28,TGTGCCAGCAGTCTGCGGGGGGCGAACACCGGGGAGCTGTTTTTT,CASSLRGANTGELFF
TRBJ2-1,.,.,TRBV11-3,TGTGCCAGCAGCCGAGACGGGGGACGAGCCTACAATGAGCAGTTCTTC,CASSRDGGRAYNEQFF
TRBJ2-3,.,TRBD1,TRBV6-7,TGTGCCAGCATCTCGACAGGGGCGACCGATACGCAGTATTTT,CASISTGATDTQYF
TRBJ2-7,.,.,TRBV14,TGTGCCAGCAGCCTCGCAGGGGCGAGCTCCTACGAGCAGTACTTC,CASSLAGASSYEQYF
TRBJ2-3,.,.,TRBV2,TGTGCCAGCAGTGACCGTCAGGGCCGACCTAGCACAGATACGCAGTATTTT,CASSDRQGRPSTDTQYF
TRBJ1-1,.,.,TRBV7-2,TGTGCCAGCAGCTTTTTTAGGGGGAGATATACTGAAGCTTTCTTT,CASSFFRGRYTEAFF
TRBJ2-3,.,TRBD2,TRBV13,TGTGCCAGCAGCTTAGGAGAGGGGAGCGGGAGTATCACAGATACGCAGTATTTT,CASSLGEGSGSITDTQYF
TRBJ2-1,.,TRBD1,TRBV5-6,TGTGCCAGCAGTTTCAGGGGGCCAGGCTCCTACAATGAGCAGTTCTTC,CASSFRGPGSYNEQFF
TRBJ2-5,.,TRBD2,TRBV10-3,TGTGCCATCAGGGTAGCGGGAGTTGAGACCCAGTACTTC,CAIRVAGVETQYF
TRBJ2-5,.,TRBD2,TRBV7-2,TGTGCCAGCAGCTTGGGGGGGTACCAAGAGACCCAGTACTTC,CASSLGGYQETQYF
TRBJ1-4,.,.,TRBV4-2,TGTGCCAGCAGCCATAATTTTCAAATCCAGGGTTTTGAGGAAAAACTGTTTTTT,CASSHNFQIQGFEEKLFF
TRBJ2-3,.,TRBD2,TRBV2,TGTGCCAGCAGTACCCGAGGAGCGGGGACTTCATACTTGCGAGATACGCAGTATTTT,CASSTRGAGTSYLRDTQYF
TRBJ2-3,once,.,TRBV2,TGTGCCAGCAACGTGGCCACAGATACGCAGTATTTT,CASNVATDTQYF
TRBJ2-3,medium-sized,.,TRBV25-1,TGTGCCAGCAGTGTCGGGGATACGCAGTATTTT,CASSVGDTQYF
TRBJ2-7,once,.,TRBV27,TGTGCCAGCAGTTTATCGGCGGGCTACGAGCAGTACTTC,CASSLSAGYEQYF
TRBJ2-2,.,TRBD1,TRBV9,TGTGCCAGCAGCACCCCCCCGACAGGGACAAACACCGGGGAGCTGTTTTTT,CASSTPPTGTNTGELFF
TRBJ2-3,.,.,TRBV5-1,TGCGCCAGCAGCTTGGGACAGTCCTCCACAGATACGCAGTATTTT,CASSLGQSSTDTQYF
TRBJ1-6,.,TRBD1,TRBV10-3,TGTGCCATCAGGGACAGGACCCTTAATTCACCCCTCCACTTT,CAIRDRTLNSPLHF
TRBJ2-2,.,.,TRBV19,TGTGCCAGTAGTATAGCCGGGTGGACCGGGGAGCTGTTTTTT,CASSIAGWTGELFF
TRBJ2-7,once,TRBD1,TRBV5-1,TGCGCCAGCAGCTTCCGACAGGGGCCCTCCTACGAGCAGTACTTC,CASSFRQGPSYEQYF
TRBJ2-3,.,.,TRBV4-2,TGTGCCAGCACAACGGGACTCACAGATACGCAGTATTTT,CASTTGLTDTQYF
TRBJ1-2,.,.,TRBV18,TGTGCCAGCTCACCGAACGGAGTACTATCTAACTATGGCTACACCTTC,CASSPNGVLSNYGYTF
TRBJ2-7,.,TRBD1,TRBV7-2,TGTGCCAGCAGCTTAGGGACAGGGTCCTACGAGCAGTACTTC,CASSLGTGSYEQYF
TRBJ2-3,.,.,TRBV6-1,TGTGCCAGCTCCCACCGCGACACAGATACGCAGTATTTT,CASSHRDTDTQYF